This T cell receptor (beta chain) was recorded in a study of blood T cell repertoires in COVID-19. Study-level information: Spain, Italy and the United States supplied samples that represented acute and convalescent COVID-19. T cells, B-cell-depleted T cells, or PBMCs provided the cDNA or gDNA that served as material.

CDR1 is WSHSY and CDR2 is SAAADI in the germline V gene. The V gene end was trimmed by 5 bases and the J gene end by 5 bases; junction bases not matched to a gene: 5. The CDR3 runs to 14 residues. Source study methods: Amplified reference gene primers provided the basis for estimating nucleated cell counts. Sequenced by immunoSEQ multiplex PCR; TCRdb stores in-frame clones only, minus some. The D gene and trimming were derived from the DNA, and the V and J assignments and clone size from that table. The sample carries around 170,000 clones, approximately 88% recorded once. Source material: peripheral blood. The sequence came from a man aged 60 to 69 with acute or convalescent COVID-19. The chain uses TRBV10-2 and TRBJ2-1; the match to TRBD1 covers 8 bases. As DNA, the CDR3 is TGCGCCAGCAGTATACAGGGGGTTAACAATGAGCAGTTCTTC. Residues: CASSIQGVNNEQFF.